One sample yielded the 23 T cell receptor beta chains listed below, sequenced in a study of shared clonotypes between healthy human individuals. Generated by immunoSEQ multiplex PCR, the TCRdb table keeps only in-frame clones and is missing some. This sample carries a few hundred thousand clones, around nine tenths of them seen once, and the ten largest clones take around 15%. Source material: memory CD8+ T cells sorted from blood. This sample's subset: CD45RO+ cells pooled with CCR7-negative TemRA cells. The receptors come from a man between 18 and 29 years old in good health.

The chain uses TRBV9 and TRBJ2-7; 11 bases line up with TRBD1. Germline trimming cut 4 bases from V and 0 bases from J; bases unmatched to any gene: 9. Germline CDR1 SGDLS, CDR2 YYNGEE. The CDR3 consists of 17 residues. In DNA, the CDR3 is TGTGCCAGCAGCCTTGCCCCGGGACAGGGGGACTCCTACGAGCAGTACTTC. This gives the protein CASSLAPGQGDSYEQYF.

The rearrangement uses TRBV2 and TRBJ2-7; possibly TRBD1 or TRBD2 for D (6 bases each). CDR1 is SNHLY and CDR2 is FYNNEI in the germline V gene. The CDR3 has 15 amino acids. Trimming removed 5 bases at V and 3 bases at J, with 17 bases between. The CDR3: CASSLPWGALYEQYF. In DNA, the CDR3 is TGTGCCAGCAGTCTTCCTTGGGGGGCCCTCTACGAGCAGTACTTC. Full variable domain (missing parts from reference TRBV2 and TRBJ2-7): EPEVTQTPSHQVTQMGQEVILRCVPISNHLYFYWYRQILGQKVEFLVSFYNNEISEKSEIFDDQFSVERPDGSNFTLKIRSTKLEDSAMYFCASSLPWGALYEQYFGPGTRLTVT.

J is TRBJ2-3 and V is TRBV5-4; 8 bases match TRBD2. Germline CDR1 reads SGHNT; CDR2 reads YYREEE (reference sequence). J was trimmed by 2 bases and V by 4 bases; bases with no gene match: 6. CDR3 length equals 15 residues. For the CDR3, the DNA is TGTGCCAGCAGCCGAGCGGGGGAAAACACAGATACGCAGTATTTT. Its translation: CASSRAGENTDTQYF.

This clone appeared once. The CDR3 DNA sequence: TGTGCCATCTCACAGGAGAACACTGAAGCTTTCTTT. Translating it yields CAISQENTEAFF. This sequence joins TRBV7-9 and TRBJ1-1; a possible D gene is TRBD1 (5 bases). Germline CDR1 and CDR2: SEHNR and FQNEAQ (reference sequence). The CDR3 is 12 residues long. The V end was cut by 10 bases, the J end by 1 base, with 10 bases between.

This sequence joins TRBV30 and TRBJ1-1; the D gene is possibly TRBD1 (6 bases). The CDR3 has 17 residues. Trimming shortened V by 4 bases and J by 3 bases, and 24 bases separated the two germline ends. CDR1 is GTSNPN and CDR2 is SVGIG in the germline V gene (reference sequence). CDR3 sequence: CAWIPLGADHWDTEAFF. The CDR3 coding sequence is TGTGCCTGGATCCCGTTGGGGGCCGATCATTGGGACACTGAAGCTTTCTTT.

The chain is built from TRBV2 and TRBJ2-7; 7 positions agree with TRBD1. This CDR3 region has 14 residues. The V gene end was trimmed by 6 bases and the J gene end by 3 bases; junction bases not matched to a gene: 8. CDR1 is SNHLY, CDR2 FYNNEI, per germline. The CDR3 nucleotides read TGTGCCAGCAGCGACCTGGACAGGTTCTACGAGCAGTACTTC. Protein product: CASSDLDRFYEQYF.

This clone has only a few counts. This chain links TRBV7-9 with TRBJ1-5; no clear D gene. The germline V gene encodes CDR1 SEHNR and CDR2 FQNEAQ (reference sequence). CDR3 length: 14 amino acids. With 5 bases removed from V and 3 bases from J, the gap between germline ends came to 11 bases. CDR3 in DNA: TGTGCCAGCAGCCCCGAGGCGTTCAATCAGCCCCAGCATTTT. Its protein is CASSPEAFNQPQHF.

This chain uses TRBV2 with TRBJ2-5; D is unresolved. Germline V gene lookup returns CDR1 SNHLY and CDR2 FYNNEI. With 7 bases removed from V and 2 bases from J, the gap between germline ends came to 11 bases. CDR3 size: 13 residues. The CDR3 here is CASNPLGQETQYF. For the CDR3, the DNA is TGTGCCAGCAATCCCCTAGGGCAAGAGACCCAGTACTTC.

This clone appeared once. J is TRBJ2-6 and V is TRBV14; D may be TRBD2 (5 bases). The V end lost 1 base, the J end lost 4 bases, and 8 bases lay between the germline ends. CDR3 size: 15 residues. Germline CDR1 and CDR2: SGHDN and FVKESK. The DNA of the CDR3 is TGTGCCAGCAGCCAAGTTGGGAGAGGGGCCAACGTCCTGACTTTC. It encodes CASSQVGRGANVLTF.

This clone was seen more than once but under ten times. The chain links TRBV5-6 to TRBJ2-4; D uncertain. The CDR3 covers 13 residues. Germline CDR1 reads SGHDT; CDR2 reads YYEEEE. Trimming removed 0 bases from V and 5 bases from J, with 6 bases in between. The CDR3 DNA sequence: TGTGCCAGCAGCTTGGCAGGAGAAAACATTCAGTACTTC. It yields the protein CASSLAGENIQYF.

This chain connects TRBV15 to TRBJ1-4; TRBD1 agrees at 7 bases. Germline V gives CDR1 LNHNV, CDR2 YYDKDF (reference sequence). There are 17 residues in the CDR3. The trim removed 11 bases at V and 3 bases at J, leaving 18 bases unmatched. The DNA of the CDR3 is TGTGCCGCCTCCTCGACAGGGATTGGGCTAGCTAATGAAAAACTGTTTTTT. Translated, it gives CAASSTGIGLANEKLFF.

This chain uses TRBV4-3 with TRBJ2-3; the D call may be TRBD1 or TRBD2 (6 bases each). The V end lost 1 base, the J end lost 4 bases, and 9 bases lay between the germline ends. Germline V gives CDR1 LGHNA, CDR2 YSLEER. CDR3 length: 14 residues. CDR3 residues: CASSQGGGPDTQYF. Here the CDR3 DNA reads TGCGCCAGCAGCCAAGGAGGGGGGCCAGATACGCAGTATTTT.

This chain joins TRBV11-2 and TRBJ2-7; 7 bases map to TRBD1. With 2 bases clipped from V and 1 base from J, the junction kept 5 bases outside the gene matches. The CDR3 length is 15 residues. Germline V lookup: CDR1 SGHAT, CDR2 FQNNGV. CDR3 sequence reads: CASSLWTGRSYEQYF. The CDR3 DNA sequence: TGTGCCAGCAGCTTATGGACAGGCCGGTCCTACGAGCAGTACTTC.

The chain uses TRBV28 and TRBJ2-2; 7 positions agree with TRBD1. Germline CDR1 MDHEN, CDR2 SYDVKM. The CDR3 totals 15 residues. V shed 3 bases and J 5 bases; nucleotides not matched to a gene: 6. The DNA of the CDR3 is TGTGCCAGCAGTTTTCTAGCCAGGGGGACCGGGGAGCTGTTTTTT. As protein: CASSFLARGTGELFF.

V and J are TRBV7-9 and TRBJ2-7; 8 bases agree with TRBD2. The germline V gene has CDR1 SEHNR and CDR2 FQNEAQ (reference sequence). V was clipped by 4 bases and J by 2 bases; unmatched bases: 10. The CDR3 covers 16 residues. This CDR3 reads CASSSDGRAPAYEQYF. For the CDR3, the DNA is TGTGCCAGCAGCTCCGACGGGAGGGCCCCTGCCTACGAGCAGTACTTC.

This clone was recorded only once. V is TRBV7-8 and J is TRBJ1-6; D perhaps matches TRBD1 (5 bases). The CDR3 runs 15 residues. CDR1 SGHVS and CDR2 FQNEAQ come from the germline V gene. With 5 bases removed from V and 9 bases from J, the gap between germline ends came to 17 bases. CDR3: CASSLAVGEFSPLHF. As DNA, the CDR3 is TGTGCCAGCAGCCTCGCGGTGGGGGAGTTTTCACCCCTCCACTTT.

CDR3 sequence: CASSLGIAGEIEQFF. The CDR3 coding sequence is TGTGCCAGCAGCTTGGGTATAGCGGGGGAGATTGAGCAGTTCTTC. This chain joins TRBV5-6 and TRBJ2-1, with TRBD2 matching 9 bases. V was pared by 0 bases and J by 9 bases, with 7 bases of the junction left unmatched. The germline V gene has CDR1 SGHDT and CDR2 YYEEEE. The CDR3 runs 15 residues.

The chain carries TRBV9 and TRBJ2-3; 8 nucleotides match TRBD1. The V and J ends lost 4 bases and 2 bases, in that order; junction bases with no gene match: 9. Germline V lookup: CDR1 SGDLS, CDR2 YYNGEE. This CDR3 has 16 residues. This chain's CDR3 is CASSPRTGYATDTQYF. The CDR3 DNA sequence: TGTGCCAGCAGCCCCCGGACAGGGTATGCCACAGATACGCAGTATTTT.

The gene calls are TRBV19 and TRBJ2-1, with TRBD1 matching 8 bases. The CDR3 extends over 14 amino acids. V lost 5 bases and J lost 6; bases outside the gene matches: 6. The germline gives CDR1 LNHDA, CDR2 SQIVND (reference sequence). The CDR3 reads CASSSDDRGNEQFF. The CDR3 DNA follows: TGTGCCAGTAGTTCCGATGACAGGGGCAATGAGCAGTTCTTC.

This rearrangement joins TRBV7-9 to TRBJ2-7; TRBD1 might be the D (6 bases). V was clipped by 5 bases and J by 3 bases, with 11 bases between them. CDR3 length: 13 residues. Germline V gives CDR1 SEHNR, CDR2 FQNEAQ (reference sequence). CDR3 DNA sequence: TGTGCCAGCAGCCCCAAGGACAGCTACGAGCAGTACTTC. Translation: CASSPKDSYEQYF.

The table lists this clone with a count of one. In DNA, the CDR3 is TGTGCCAGCAGCTTAGTAACTAGCGGGCTTTACGAGCAGTACTTC. It codes for CASSLVTSGLYEQYF. The rearrangement links TRBV7-8 to TRBJ2-7, with TRBD2 matching over 9 bases. The CDR3 runs 15 residues. Germline CDR1 SGHVS, CDR2 FQNEAQ. The ends lost 1 base at V and 4 bases at J; junction bases unmatched: 5.

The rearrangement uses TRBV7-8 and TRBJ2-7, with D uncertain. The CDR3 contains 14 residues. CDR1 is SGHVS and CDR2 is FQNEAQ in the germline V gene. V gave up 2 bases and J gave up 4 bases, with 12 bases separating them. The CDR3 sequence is CASSLLETVYEQYF. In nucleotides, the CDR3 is TGTGCCAGCAGCTTATTGGAGACCGTGTACGAGCAGTACTTC. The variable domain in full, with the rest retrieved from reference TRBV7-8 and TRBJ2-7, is GAGVSQSPRYKVAKRGQDVALRCDPISGHVSLFWYQQALGQGPEFLTYFQNEAQLDKSGLPSDRFFAERPEGSVSTLKIQRTQQEDSAVYLCASSLLETVYEQYFGPGTRLTVT.

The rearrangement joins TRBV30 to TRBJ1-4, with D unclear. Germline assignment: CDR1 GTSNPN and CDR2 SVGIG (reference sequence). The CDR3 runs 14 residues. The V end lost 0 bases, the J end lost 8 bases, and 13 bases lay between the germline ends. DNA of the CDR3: TGTGCCTGGAGTGTACTCGGGAGGAAGGAAAAACTGTTTTTT. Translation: CAWSVLGRKEKLFF.